A selection of T cell receptor beta chains follows, all from one sample in a study of blood T cell repertoires in COVID-19. Using immunoSEQ multiplex PCR, the repertoire was profiled, and TCRdb retains in-frame clones only, with some absent. The sample carries roughly 280,000 clones, around 90% recorded once. The sample consisted of PBMCs or T cells enriched from blood (not recorded which). All receptors come from a woman in her 50s who had recovered from COVID-19. Both conserved end residues are part of each CDR3.

V	J	CDR3
TRBV27	TRBJ1-1	CASSLSLSGSEAFF
TRBV9	TRBJ1-6	CASSVGAGYNSPLHF
TRBV28	TRBJ2-3	CASSPRGLYTYF
TRBV5-6	TRBJ2-1	CASIETGSYNEQFF
TRBV28	TRBJ2-6	CASRDTISSGANVLTF
TRBV6-1	TRBJ1-3	CASSEAGTVSGNTIYF
TRBV15	TRBJ2-5	CATSRKPTGKETQYF
TRBV7-9	TRBJ1-5	CASSSRQGPQHF
TRBV7-2	TRBJ2-1	CASSPVASGPLSYNEQFF
TRBV6-5	TRBJ1-1	CASSYSSQTGPTEAFF
TRBV18	TRBJ2-7	CASSPTTYEQYF
TRBV5-1	TRBJ1-5	CASSARDSFSQDPQHF
TRBV7-6	TRBJ2-7	CASSFGAGGPREQYF
TRBV19	TRBJ1-1	CASRDSQNTEAFF
TRBV19	TRBJ1-3	CASNPGLGNTIYF
TRBV11-1	TRBJ1-5	CASSLGPGRGNQPQHF
TRBV5-1	TRBJ2-2	CASSLGLAGAVGELFF
TRBV5-1	TRBJ1-1	CASSPIAPAAEAFF
TRBV6-5	TRBJ1-5	CASTPVRGNNQPQHF
TRBV27	TRBJ1-3	CAKIFRDRAGNTIYF
TRBV9	TRBJ2-5	CASSADGAGIETQYF
TRBV11-2	TRBJ1-6	CASSFTRGNSPLHF
TRBV6-5	TRBJ2-7	CASGRTSSYEQYF
TRBV5-1	TRBJ1-2	CASSPQGQGYTF
TRBV7-9	TRBJ1-2	CASSLEPTRGGYTF
TRBV11-1	TRBJ1-1	CASSLGQGNTEAFF
TRBV1	TRBJ2-1	CTSSQELGGNYYNEQFF
TRBV7-3	TRBJ2-2	CASSLNRRTGELFF
TRBV6-2/TRBV6-3	TRBJ2-1	CASSEYSGSPNEQFF
TRBV9	TRBJ2-1	CASSVGRDRVNEQFF
TRBV6-6	TRBJ2-7	CASRDIWSYEQYF
TRBV2	TRBJ1-1	CASSKGGQGRSEAFF
TRBV7-2	TRBJ1-2	CASSLVGQGYGYTF
TRBV5-1	TRBJ2-5	CASSDTSGSETQYF
TRBV19	TRBJ1-5	CASSQIRSGNSNQPQHF
TRBV6-6	TRBJ1-1	CASSYSGPTEAFF